This TCR beta chain appears in the sequencing data of a study of blood T cell repertoires in COVID-19 (dated by TCRdb to 2019 to 2021). Broadly, across the study: Samples covering the acute and convalescent phases of COVID-19 were provided by collaborators in the United States, Italy and Spain. The prospective study material was composed of cDNA or gDNA derived from T cells, B-cell-depleted T cells, or PBMCs. Subjects who had been exposed to COVID-19, were actively infected with it, or had recovered from it provided the deeply sampled blood TCRbeta repertoires that made up the dataset. Where available, HLA class I and class II types were taken from metadata supplied by the sample provider and were not determined by assay-based typing. A freely available public database, intended as a resource for researchers studying the immune response to SARS-CoV-2, is where the repertoires were released. The samples were drawn from the first 160 participants of the ongoing ImmuneRACE study and from 950 to 1,500 subjects provided by 6 global collaborators. A de-identified subject ID, COVID-19 status, age in years and sex were almost always included in the sample metadata. Overall study outcomes, separate from this receptor: The quantity of clinical and demographic metadata differed by source and by participant and was supplied without curation.

Whole blood was collected in K2EDTA tubes by collaborating institutions according to the institutions' own protocols. Collaborator samples were shipped for TCRbeta analysis as frozen whole blood, isolated PBMCs, or DNA extracted from either sample type. From the cysteine through the phenylalanine, the CDR3 covers 15 amino acids. CDR3 DNA only is kept here, 45 bases in frame from base 1. V ends up 7 bases short and J 2 bases short, with an unmatched junction base count of 6. In the germline V gene, CDR1 corresponds to KGHDR and CDR2 to SFDVKD. TCRbeta CDR3 regions were amplified from genomic DNA using the immunoSEQ Assay, a bias-controlled multiplex PCR. Per the authors' processing: Within the assay, amplification of reference gene primers was used to estimate how many nucleated cells each sample contained. Sequence reads were collapsed and filtered to measure the absolute abundance of every unique TCRbeta CDR3 rearrangement. For each sample, productive Simpson clonality was calculated by taking the square root of Simpson's diversity index across productive rearrangements. Here the immuneACCESS table is served through TCRdb, limited to in-frame sequences with V and J called. Missing clones are a known gap in these copies; in checked studies unresolved V genes cover under half, and the rest lacks a known reason. For V, J and clone size, that table is used; D and trimming come from the DNA. The sample includes more than 85,000 clones, with 75% to 85% observed a single time. Clones ranked in the top ten supply approximately 25% of the sample.

Concerning this clone: This clone's antigen is unknown. Per-base qualities were not stored, and no clone one base away is much larger.

The chain is encoded by TRBV24-1 joined to TRBJ2-1, with TRBD1 identical over 8 junction bases. The source is a man aged 70 or older with acute or convalescent COVID-19. Sequenced input: peripheral blood. In nucleotide form, the sequence is TGTGCCACCAGGCCCGACAGGGGTACCTACAATGAGCAGTTCTTC. This sequence encodes CATRPDRGTYNEQFF.